Presented here are 28 T cell receptor beta chains from one specimen sequenced in a study of blood T cell repertoires in COVID-19. Sequenced by immunoSEQ multiplex PCR; TCRdb stores in-frame clones only, minus some. The table shows approximately 220,000 clones, with approximately 88% occurring only once. Material: PBMCs or T cells enriched from blood (not recorded which). The receptors originated from a woman aged 25 to 39 with acute COVID-19.

The chain is built from TRBV6-5 and TRBJ2-1; 7 bases are a match to TRBD2. V shed 8 bases and J 9 bases; nucleotides not matched to a gene: 13. The length of the CDR3 is 14 residues. CDR1 is MNHEY and CDR2 is SVGAGI in the germline V gene. The DNA of the CDR3 is TGTGCCAGCTGCTTGGGGGGGAGGGACGGTGAGCAGTTCTTC. As protein: CASCLGGRDGEQFF.

The chain employs TRBV6-5 and TRBJ1-5, with a weak D call TRBD1 (6 bases). The CDR3 sequence is 13 residues long. Germline V lookup: CDR1 MNHEY, CDR2 SVGAGI. Trimming shortened V by 6 bases and J by 7 bases, and 13 bases separated the two germline ends. The CDR3 region is CASRDSGGQPQHF. CDR3 sequence (DNA): TGTGCCAGCAGGGACAGTGGAGGACAGCCCCAGCATTTT.

The J gene is TRBJ1-2, the V gene TRBV5-4, with 12 nucleotides matching TRBD1. V lost 7 bases to trimming and J lost 7 bases; unmatched junction nucleotides: 20. The germline CDR1 and CDR2 sequences are SGHNT and YYREEE (reference sequence). The CDR3 length is 18 residues. Here the CDR3 reads CASLFVGGQGAQGPGYTF. As DNA, the CDR3 is TGTGCCAGCCTGTTCGTCGGGGGACAGGGGGCGCAGGGGCCTGGCTACACCTTC.

V usage is TRBV10-3 and J usage is TRBJ2-5, with a tentative D call TRBD1 (6 bases). Germline V CDR1 and CDR2: ENHRY, SYGVKD. V shed 3 bases and J shed 7 bases, with 21 bases lying between them. This CDR3 has 16 residues. The CDR3 DNA reads TGTGCCATCAGTGACGGGAAGACAGGAGGAAGGGGGACCCAGTACTTC. Translating gives CAISDGKTGGRGTQYF.

This chain uses TRBV5-5 with TRBJ1-2; TRBD1 might be the D (6 bases). CDR1 and CDR2 (germline): SGHKS, YYEKEE (reference sequence). The CDR3 is 13 residues long. Deletions cut 1 base from V and 2 bases from J, with 6 bases between. The CDR3 nucleotides are TGTGCCAGCAGCTTGAGGGGGAACTATGGCTACACCTTC. It yields the protein CASSLRGNYGYTF.

The rearrangement uses TRBV6-4 and TRBJ2-2, with TRBD1 matching 9 bases. This CDR3 region has 15 residues. Per germline, CDR1 MRHNA and CDR2 SNTAGT. With 6 bases clipped from V and 2 bases from J, the junction kept 4 bases outside the gene matches. The CDR3 sequence: CASSEQGANTGELFF. The DNA of the CDR3 is TGTGCCAGCAGCGAACAGGGGGCAAACACCGGGGAGCTGTTTTTT.

V gene TRBV27 combines with J gene TRBJ2-7; D possibly corresponds to TRBD1 (5 bases). The CDR3 spans 14 residues. With 4 bases removed from V and 2 bases from J, the gap between germline ends came to 12 bases. Germline CDR1 is MNHEY and CDR2 is SMNVEV (reference sequence). CDR3 region: CASSSQGWTYEQYF. CDR3 DNA: TGTGCCAGCAGTTCCCAGGGCTGGACCTACGAGCAGTACTTC.

The V and J genes are TRBV30 and TRBJ2-2; D uncertain. Germline V lookup: CDR1 GTSNPN, CDR2 SVGIG (reference sequence). V dropped 0 bases and J dropped 4 bases, with 9 bases sitting between them. The CDR3 contains 14 residues. The CDR3 nucleotides are TGTGCCTGGAGTGTAGGCCTAGGCACCGGGGAGCTGTTTTTT. Amino acids: CAWSVGLGTGELFF.

The chain uses TRBV9 and TRBJ1-2, with 9 bases lining up with TRBD1. Germline CDR1 is SGDLS and CDR2 is YYNGEE. V lost 3 bases, J lost 4 bases, and 16 bases stayed unmatched. The CDR3 covers 18 residues. The CDR3 nucleotides are TGTGCCAGCAGCGCCCGTCCCGGGACAGGGAAATCCCTCTATGGCTACACCTTC. It specifies CASSARPGTGKSLYGYTF.

J is TRBJ1-4 and V is TRBV6-5; D gene ambiguous. The CDR3 totals 14 residues. The germline V and J ends were trimmed by 0 bases and 12 bases, with 14 bases remaining between them. CDR1 and CDR2 (germline): MNHEY, SVGAGI. The CDR3 loop is CASSYSEAGRQLFF. CDR3 DNA sequence: TGTGCCAGCAGTTACTCTGAGGCGGGTAGACAACTGTTTTTT.

The chain is built from TRBV7-8 and TRBJ2-1; 7 bases are shared with TRBD2. Germline CDR1 reads SGHVS; CDR2 reads FQNEAQ. V gave up 4 bases and J gave up 7 bases; unmatched junction bases: 16. This CDR3 region has 17 residues. CDR3 in DNA: TGTGCCAGCAGCTCCTCGATGGGGGGGGTATGGGAGAATGAGCAGTTCTTC. It translates to CASSSSMGGVWENEQFF.

Only one count was recorded for this clone. The chain uses TRBV12-3 or TRBV12-4 and TRBJ1-1; the D is unclear. The CDR3 spans 13 residues. Trimming took 5 bases from V and 3 from J, leaving 10 bases between them. This CDR3 is CASSPSVDTEAFF. DNA of the CDR3: TGTGCCAGCAGTCCCTCGGTTGACACTGAAGCTTTCTTT.

This clone was seen once. The chain recombines TRBV24-1 with TRBJ2-1; D possibly corresponds to TRBD1 (6 bases). V was clipped by 3 bases and J by 2 bases, with 7 bases between them. The CDR3 covers 14 residues. CDR1 and CDR2 (germline): KGHDR, SFDVKD. CDR3: CATSDRTAYNEQFF. The CDR3 DNA is TGTGCCACCAGTGATAGGACAGCCTACAATGAGCAGTTCTTC.

The V and J genes are TRBV6-6 and TRBJ2-3, with 7 bases matching TRBD1. The CDR3 runs 13 residues. Germline V gives CDR1 MNHNY, CDR2 SVGAGI (reference sequence). Trimming cost V 5 bases and J 2 bases; bases outside gene matches: 1. CDR3 amino acids: CASSGQDTDTQYF. The CDR3 bases are TGTGCCAGCAGTGGACAGGACACAGATACGCAGTATTTT.

The genes are TRBV13 and TRBJ1-1, with D possibly matching TRBD1 (6 bases). Trimming took off 1 base at V and 6 bases at J, with 12 bases between the two ends. The length of the CDR3 is 14 residues. CDR1 is PRHDT and CDR2 is FYEKMQ in the germline V gene (reference sequence). Written as DNA, the CDR3 is TGTGCCAGCAGCTTAGCATTGGGGGCTGCTGAAGCTTTCTTT. Its protein product is CASSLALGAAEAFF.

This chain joins TRBV19 and TRBJ1-2; the D gene is possibly TRBD1 (6 bases). The CDR3 spans 12 residues. Trimming took off 11 bases at V and 2 bases at J, with 12 bases between the two ends. Per germline, CDR1 LNHDA and CDR2 SQIVND (reference sequence). CDR3 sequence reads: CAYRDPNYGYTF. CDR3 nucleotides: TGTGCCTACAGGGATCCCAACTATGGCTACACCTTC.

This chain uses TRBV5-1 with TRBJ2-7; 7 nucleotides line up with TRBD1. V shed 7 bases, J shed 6 bases, and the junction held 13 bases outside the gene matches. The CDR3 has 14 amino acids. The V gene's germline CDR1 is SGHRS and CDR2 YFSETQ. The CDR3 here is CASRRQGTTPEQYF. CDR3 sequence (DNA): TGCGCCAGCCGCCGACAGGGAACCACTCCCGAGCAGTACTTC.

Ten or more counts support this clone. This chain links TRBV24-1 with TRBJ2-2; maybe TRBD1 (5 bases). V lost 3 bases and J 4 bases, leaving 8 bases between the germline ends. The CDR3 has 14 amino acids. The germline V gene encodes CDR1 KGHDR and CDR2 SFDVKD. The CDR3 DNA follows: TGTGCCACCAGTGATGAGACAGCCACCGGGGAGCTGTTTTTT. This gives the protein CATSDETATGELFF.

This chain uses TRBV21-1 with TRBJ1-5; TRBD1 is taken as the D call from the table, unchecked against the DNA. TRBV21-1 is described as a pseudogene. CDR3 size: 17 residues. The CDR3 coding sequence is TGTGCCAGCAGCAAAGGGGCGAGCAGCAATAGCAATCAGCCCCAGCATTTT. Residues: CASSKGASSNSNQPQHF.

The V gene is TRBV27, the J gene TRBJ1-1, with TRBD1 as a possible D gene (5 bases). CDR3 size: 13 residues. V dropped 5 bases and J dropped 4 bases, with 11 bases sitting between them. Germline V gene lookup returns CDR1 MNHEY and CDR2 SMNVEV (reference sequence). The CDR3 nucleotides are TGTGCCAGCAGTCCAGGACAAGCCACTGAAGCTTTCTTT. It specifies CASSPGQATEAFF.

The chain couples TRBV10-3 to TRBJ1-2, with TRBD1 as a possible D gene (5 bases). The CDR3 covers 14 residues. From germline, CDR1 is ENHRY and CDR2 SYGVKD. Trimming took 10 bases from V and 0 from J, leaving 15 bases between them. The CDR3 DNA sequence: TGTGCCACCCAACCGGGGGGGTCTAACTATGGCTACACCTTC. Translated, it gives CATQPGGSNYGYTF.

The V gene is TRBV7-9, the J gene TRBJ1-2; D is possibly TRBD1 (5 bases). The CDR3 is made up of 17 amino acids. V was cut by 5 bases and J by 3 bases, with 22 bases left in between. Germline V CDR1 and CDR2: SEHNR, FQNEAQ (reference sequence). The CDR3 DNA sequence: TGTGCCAGCAGCACTTCCCGTTCCGGGGGAATGGACTATGGCTACACCTTC. Protein sequence: CASSTSRSGGMDYGYTF.

V usage is TRBV18 and J usage is TRBJ2-2; no clear D. Germline CDR1 is KGHSH and CDR2 is LQKENI. The CDR3 sequence is 19 residues long. V lost 0 bases and J lost 4, with 21 bases in between. The CDR3 spells CASSPPLSLRPDITGELFF. The DNA of the CDR3 is TGTGCCAGCTCACCACCGTTATCTTTGCGGCCAGATATCACCGGGGAGCTGTTTTTT.

This rearrangement joins TRBV5-1 to TRBJ2-5, with 13 positions matching TRBD2. V shed 0 bases and J 5 bases; nucleotides not matched to a gene: 4. The CDR3 totals 16 residues. The germline CDR1 and CDR2 sequences are SGHRS and YFSETQ. CDR3 sequence (DNA): TGCGCCAGCAGCTTGGAAGGACTAGCGGGGGTGGAGACCCAGTACTTC. Its protein product is CASSLEGLAGVETQYF.

The gene calls are TRBV12-3 or TRBV12-4 and TRBJ1-1; no clear D gene. This CDR3 spans 13 amino acids. V lost 3 bases and J lost 0, with 5 bases in between. The CDR3 DNA sequence: TGTGCCAGCAGTTTCTCAGTGAACACTGAAGCTTTCTTT. Translated: CASSFSVNTEAFF.

The rearrangement joins TRBV5-1 to TRBJ1-1; D is uncertain. Germline values: CDR1 SGHRS, CDR2 YFSETQ. V dropped 0 bases and J dropped 3 bases, with 12 bases sitting between them. The CDR3 extends over 15 amino acids. CDR3 in DNA: TGCGCCAGCAGCTTGGAGGAGGGATGGCACACTGAAGCTTTCTTT. Translating gives CASSLEEGWHTEAFF. The variable domain in full, completed from reference TRBV5-1 and TRBJ1-1, reads KAGVTQTPRYLIKTRGQQVTLSCSPISGHRSVSWYQQTPGQGLQFLFEYFSETQRNKGNFPGRFSGRQFSNSRSEMNVSTLELGDSALYLCASSLEEGWHTEAFFGQGTRLTVV.

This chain uses TRBV28 with TRBJ1-4; D gene unclear. The CDR3 contains 16 residues. The V gene's germline CDR1 is MDHEN and CDR2 SYDVKM. The V end lost 4 bases, the J end lost 0 bases, and 12 bases lay between the germline ends. In DNA, the CDR3 is TGTGCCAGCAGTTCCACTAGTGATGCAACTAATGAAAAACTGTTTTTT. Translating it yields CASSSTSDATNEKLFF.

V gene TRBV15 combines with J gene TRBJ2-1; TRBD2 matches 8 bases. With V trimmed by 2 bases and J by 7 bases, 7 bases remained unmatched. The germline gives CDR1 LNHNV, CDR2 YYDKDF (reference sequence). CDR3 size: 15 residues. CDR3 in amino acids: CATSRFISGVNEQFF. The CDR3 nucleotides read TGTGCCACCAGCAGATTTATTAGCGGGGTGAATGAGCAGTTCTTC.